This T cell receptor (beta chain) was captured in a study of OX40 agonist ivuxolimab in advanced cancers. Whole-study context: Males comprised 75% to 90% of the group, whose mean age was approximately 61 years (range 23 to 79). Two patients with cutaneous melanoma and one with hepatocellular carcinoma, three in total, showed partial responses. Regarding the study as a whole: The work left the antigen specificity of expanded peripheral T cells undetermined. Expanded clones were, on average, more numerous among CD8+ T cells than CD4+.

Turning to this clone: Antigen specificity is unknown.

The protocol was immunoSEQ multiplex PCR, while the TCRdb copy is restricted to in-frame clones and leaves out a portion. Altogether over 70,000 clones are present, just under 90% being singletons, with the ten largest covering around 1.5%. V was pared by 4 bases and J by 2 bases, with 12 bases between. From germline, CDR1 is SGHKS and CDR2 YYEKEE (reference sequence). The CDR3 has 14 residues. This TCR came from an adult with an advanced solid tumor such as melanoma, head and neck, liver or kidney cancer. The V gene is TRBV5-5, the J gene TRBJ1-2, with TRBD1 as a possible D gene (6 bases). The sample in question was CD4+ or CD8+ T cells sorted from blood, obtained in a trial of the OX40 agonist ivuxolimab. CDR3 sequence: CASSGGHSNYGYTF. The CDR3 bases are TGTGCCAGCAGCGGGGGACATTCCAACTATGGCTACACCTTC.